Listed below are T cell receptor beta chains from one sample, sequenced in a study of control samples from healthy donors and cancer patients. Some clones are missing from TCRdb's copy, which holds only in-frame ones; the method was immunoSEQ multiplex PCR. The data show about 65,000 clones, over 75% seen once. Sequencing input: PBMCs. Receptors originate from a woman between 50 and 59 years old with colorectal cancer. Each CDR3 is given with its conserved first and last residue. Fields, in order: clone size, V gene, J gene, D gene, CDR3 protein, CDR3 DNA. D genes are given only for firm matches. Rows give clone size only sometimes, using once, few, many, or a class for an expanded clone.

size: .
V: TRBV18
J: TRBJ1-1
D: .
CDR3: CASSPNGGVPEAFF
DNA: TGTGCCAGCTCACCAAACGGTGGGGTCCCTGAAGCTTTCTTT

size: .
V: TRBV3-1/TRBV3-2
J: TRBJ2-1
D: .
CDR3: CASSRAGPSYNEQFF
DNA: TGTGCCAGCAGCCGAGCGGGCCCTTCCTACAATGAGCAGTTCTTC

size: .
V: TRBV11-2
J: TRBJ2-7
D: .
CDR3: CASSFFLGGSDEQYF
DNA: TGTGCCAGCAGCTTTTTTTTAGGGGGAAGTGACGAGCAGTACTTC

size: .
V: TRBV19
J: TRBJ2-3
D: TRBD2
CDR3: CASSSLRGGDTDTQYF
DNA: TGTGCCAGTAGTAGCTTGCGGGGGGGAGACACAGATACGCAGTATTTT

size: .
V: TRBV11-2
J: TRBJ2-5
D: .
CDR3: CASSLSGHKETQYF
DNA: TGTGCCAGCAGCTTATCTGGGCATAAAGAGACCCAGTACTTC

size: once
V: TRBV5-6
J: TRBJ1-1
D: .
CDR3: CASSFLRGTEAFF
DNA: TGTGCCAGCAGCTTTTTGCGAGGCACTGAAGCTTTCTTT

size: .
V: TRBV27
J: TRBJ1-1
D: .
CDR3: CASRPTYYKEAFF
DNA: TGTGCCAGCAGACCTACCTATTATAAAGAAGCTTTCTTT

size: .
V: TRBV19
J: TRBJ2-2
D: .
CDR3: CASSTTWRRATGELFF
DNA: TGTGCCAGTAGTACGACGTGGCGTAGGGCCACCGGGGAGCTGTTTTTT

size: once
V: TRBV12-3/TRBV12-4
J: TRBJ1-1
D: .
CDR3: CASSLGQNTEAFF
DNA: TGTGCCAGCAGTTTGGGTCAGAACACTGAAGCTTTCTTT

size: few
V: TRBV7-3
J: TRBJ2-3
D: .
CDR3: CASSQGGSDTQYF
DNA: TGTGCCAGCAGCCAGGGGGGGTCGGATACGCAGTATTTT

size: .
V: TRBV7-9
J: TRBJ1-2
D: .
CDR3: CASTIATGTNYGYTF
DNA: TGTGCCAGCACCATCGCGACGGGGACCAACTATGGCTACACCTTC

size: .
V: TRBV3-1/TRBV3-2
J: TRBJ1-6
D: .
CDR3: CASSQGDRSPLHF
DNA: TGTGCCAGCAGCCAAGGAGATCGTTCACCCCTCCACTTT

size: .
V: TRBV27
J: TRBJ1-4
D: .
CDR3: CASSLRTDGRLFF
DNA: TGTGCCAGCAGTTTAAGGACAGACGGGAGACTGTTTTTT

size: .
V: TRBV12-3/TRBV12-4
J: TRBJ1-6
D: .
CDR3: CASRENRNSPLHF
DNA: TGTGCCAGCAGGGAAAACAGGAATTCACCCCTCCACTTT

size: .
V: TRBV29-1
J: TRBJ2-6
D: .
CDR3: CSARVSGANVLTF
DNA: TGCAGCGCCCGGGTGTCTGGGGCCAACGTCCTGACTTTC

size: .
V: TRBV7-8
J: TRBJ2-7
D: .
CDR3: CASSFTEAYEQYF
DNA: TGTGCCAGCAGTTTTACAGAGGCCTACGAGCAGTACTTC

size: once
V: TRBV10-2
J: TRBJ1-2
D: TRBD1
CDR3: CVSVDRGYGGYTF
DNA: TGCGTCAGTGTAGACAGGGGGTATGGAGGCTACACCTTC

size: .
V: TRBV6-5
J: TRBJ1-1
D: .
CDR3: CASRGKDSEAFF
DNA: TGTGCCAGCAGGGGGAAGGATTCTGAAGCTTTCTTT

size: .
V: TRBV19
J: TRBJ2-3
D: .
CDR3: CASSAPSGLTDTQYF
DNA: TGTGCCAGTAGTGCCCCCAGCGGCCTCACAGATACGCAGTATTTT

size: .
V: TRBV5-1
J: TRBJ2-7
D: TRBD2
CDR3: CASTRDGGGYEQYF
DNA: TGCGCCAGCACCCGGGACGGGGGGGGCTACGAGCAGTACTTC

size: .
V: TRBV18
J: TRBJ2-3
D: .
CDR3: CASSPGQGGDTQYF
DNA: TGTGCCAGCTCACCAGGACAGGGAGGGGATACGCAGTATTTT

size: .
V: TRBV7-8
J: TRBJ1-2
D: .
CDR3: CASSPRTGGYTF
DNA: TGTGCCAGCAGCCCGAGGACGGGTGGCTACACCTTC

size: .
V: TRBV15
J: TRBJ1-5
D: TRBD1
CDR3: CATSRGQGGSNQPQHF
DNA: TGTGCCACCAGCAGGGGACAGGGCGGGAGCAATCAGCCCCAGCATTTT

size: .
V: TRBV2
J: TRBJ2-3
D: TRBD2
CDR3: CASHQRAGVRDTQYF
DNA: TGTGCCAGCCACCAACGAGCGGGAGTACGGGATACGCAGTATTTT

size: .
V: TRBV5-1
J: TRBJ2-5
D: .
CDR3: CASSFAGEETQYF
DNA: TGCGCCAGCAGCTTCGCCGGGGAAGAGACCCAGTACTTC

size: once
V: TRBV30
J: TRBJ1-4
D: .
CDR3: CAWSKGAEATNEKLFF
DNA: TGTGCCTGGAGTAAAGGGGCCGAGGCAACTAATGAAAAACTGTTTTTT

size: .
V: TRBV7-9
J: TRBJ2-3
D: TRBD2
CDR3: CASSLSPSGGTADTQYF
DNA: TGTGCCAGCAGTCTTAGTCCGAGCGGGGGGACGGCAGATACGCAGTATTTT

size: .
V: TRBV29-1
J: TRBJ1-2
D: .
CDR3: CSVGGGEDYGYTF
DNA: TGCAGCGTTGGGGGAGGGGAGGACTATGGCTACACCTTC

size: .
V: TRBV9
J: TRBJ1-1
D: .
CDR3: CASSVTMNTEAFF
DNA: TGTGCCAGCAGCGTAACCATGAACACTGAAGCTTTCTTT

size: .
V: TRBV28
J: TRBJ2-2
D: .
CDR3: CASSSLSGPGELFF
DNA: TGTGCCAGCAGTTCTTTAAGCGGGCCCGGGGAGCTGTTTTTT

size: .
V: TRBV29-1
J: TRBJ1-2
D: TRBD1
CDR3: CSAGLPIDRGAGYTF
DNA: TGCAGCGCAGGCCTTCCTATCGACAGGGGTGCTGGCTACACCTTC

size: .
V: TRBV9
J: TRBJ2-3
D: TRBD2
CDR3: CASSRLTSGTGRTDTQYF
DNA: TGTGCCAGCAGCCGTCTGACTAGCGGGACAGGGCGGACAGATACGCAGTATTTT

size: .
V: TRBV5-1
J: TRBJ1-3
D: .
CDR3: CASSLAWTGSGNTIYF
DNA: TGCGCCAGCAGCTTGGCGTGGACTGGCTCTGGAAACACCATATATTTT

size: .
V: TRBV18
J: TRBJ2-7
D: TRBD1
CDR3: CASGDSAYEQYF
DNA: TGTGCCAGCGGGGACAGCGCCTACGAGCAGTACTTC

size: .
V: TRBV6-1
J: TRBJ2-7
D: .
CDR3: CASSDDWTEYF
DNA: TGTGCCAGCAGTGACGACTGGACAGAGTACTTC

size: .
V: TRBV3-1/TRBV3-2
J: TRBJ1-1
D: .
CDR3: CASSRLGGGDEAFF
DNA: TGTGCCAGCAGCCGTTTAGGGGGTGGAGACGAAGCTTTCTTT

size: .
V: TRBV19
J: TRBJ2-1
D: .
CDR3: CASSPGTYSSYNEQFF
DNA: TGTGCCAGTAGTCCCGGGACTTACAGCTCCTACAATGAGCAGTTCTTC

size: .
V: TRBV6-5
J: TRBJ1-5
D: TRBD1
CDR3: CASSPDRGDQPQHF
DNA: TGTGCCAGCAGTCCCGACAGGGGGGACCAGCCCCAGCATTTT

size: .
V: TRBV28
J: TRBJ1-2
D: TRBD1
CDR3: CASSWTGGYTF
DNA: TGTGCCAGCAGTTGGACAGGCGGCTACACCTTC

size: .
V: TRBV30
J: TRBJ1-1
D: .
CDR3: CAWTKGGALRDTEAFF
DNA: TGTGCCTGGACGAAAGGAGGGGCCCTCAGGGACACTGAAGCTTTCTTT

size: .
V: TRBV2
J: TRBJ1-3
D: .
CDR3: CASSSVRFSGNTIYF
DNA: TGTGCCAGCAGTTCCGTACGGTTCTCTGGAAACACCATATATTTT

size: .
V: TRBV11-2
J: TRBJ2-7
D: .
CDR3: CASSPLRTLAYEQYF
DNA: TGTGCCAGCAGCCCCCTCCGGACTCTCGCCTACGAGCAGTACTTC

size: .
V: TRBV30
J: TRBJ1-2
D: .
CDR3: CAGRYPTEPRYYGYTF
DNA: TGTGCCGGACGATACCCGACAGAACCACGGTACTATGGCTACACCTTC

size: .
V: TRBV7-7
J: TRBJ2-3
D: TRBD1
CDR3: CASSLDGQGDNTQYF
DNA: TGTGCTAGCAGCTTAGACGGACAGGGTGATAATACGCAGTATTTT

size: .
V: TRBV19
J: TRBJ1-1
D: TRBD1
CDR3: CASSRGQGAWTEAFF
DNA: TGTGCCAGTAGTAGAGGACAGGGGGCATGGACTGAAGCTTTCTTT

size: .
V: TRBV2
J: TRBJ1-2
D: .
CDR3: CASSSQGTFNYGYTF
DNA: TGTGCCAGCAGTTCACAGGGAACCTTTAACTATGGCTACACCTTC

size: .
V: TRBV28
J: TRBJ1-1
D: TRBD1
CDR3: CASTWDRMDTEAFF
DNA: TGTGCCAGCACGTGGGACAGGATGGACACTGAAGCTTTCTTT

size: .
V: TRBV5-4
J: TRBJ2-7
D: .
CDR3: CASSLAPGTLRDEQYF
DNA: TGTGCCAGCAGCTTGGCCCCGGGGACCCTGAGGGACGAGCAGTACTTC

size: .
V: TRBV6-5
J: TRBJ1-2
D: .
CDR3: CATSSQEVDYGYTF
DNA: TGTGCCACATCCTCGCAGGAGGTGGACTATGGCTACACCTTC

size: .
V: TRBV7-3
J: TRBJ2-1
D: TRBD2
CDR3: CASSLTGGTSGDEQFF
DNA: TGTGCCAGCAGCTTAACGGGGGGGACTAGTGGTGATGAGCAGTTCTTC

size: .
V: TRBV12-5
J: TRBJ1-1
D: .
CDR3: CASGPTATNTEAFF
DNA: TGTGCTAGTGGTCCTACAGCCACCAACACTGAAGCTTTCTTT

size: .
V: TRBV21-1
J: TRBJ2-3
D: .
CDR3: CASSKSGRKRITDTQYF
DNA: TGTGCCAGCAGCAAATCCGGACGGAAACGAATCACAGATACGCAGTATTTT

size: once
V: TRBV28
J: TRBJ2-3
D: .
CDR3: CASSPGSDTQYF
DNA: TGTGCCAGCAGCCCCGGGTCAGATACGCAGTATTTT

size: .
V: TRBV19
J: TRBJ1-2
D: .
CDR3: CASSIGTGYGYTF
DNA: TGTGCCAGTAGTATCGGAACAGGCTATGGCTACACCTTC

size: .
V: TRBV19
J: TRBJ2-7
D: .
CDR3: CASSMSTGYEQYF
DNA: TGTGCCAGTAGTATGTCAACGGGCTACGAGCAGTACTTC

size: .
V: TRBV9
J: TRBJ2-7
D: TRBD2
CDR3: CASSPRPGLASYEQYF
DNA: TGTGCCAGCAGCCCCCGACCGGGACTAGCGTCCTACGAGCAGTACTTC

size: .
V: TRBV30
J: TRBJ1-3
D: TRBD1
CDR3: CAWSNFDRGAGNTIYF
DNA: TGTGCCTGGAGCAACTTTGACAGGGGTGCGGGAAACACCATATATTTT

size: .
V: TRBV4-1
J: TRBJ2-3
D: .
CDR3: CASSQAGGGSDTQYF
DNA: TGCGCCAGCAGCCAAGCTGGTGGGGGCTCAGATACGCAGTATTTT

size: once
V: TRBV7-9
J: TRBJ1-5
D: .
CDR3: CASSHRDRPQHF
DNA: TGTGCCAGCAGCCACCGGGATCGGCCCCAGCATTTT

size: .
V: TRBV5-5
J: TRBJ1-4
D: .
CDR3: CASSLQGINEKLFF
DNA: TGTGCCAGCAGCCTGCAGGGGATTAATGAAAAACTGTTTTTT